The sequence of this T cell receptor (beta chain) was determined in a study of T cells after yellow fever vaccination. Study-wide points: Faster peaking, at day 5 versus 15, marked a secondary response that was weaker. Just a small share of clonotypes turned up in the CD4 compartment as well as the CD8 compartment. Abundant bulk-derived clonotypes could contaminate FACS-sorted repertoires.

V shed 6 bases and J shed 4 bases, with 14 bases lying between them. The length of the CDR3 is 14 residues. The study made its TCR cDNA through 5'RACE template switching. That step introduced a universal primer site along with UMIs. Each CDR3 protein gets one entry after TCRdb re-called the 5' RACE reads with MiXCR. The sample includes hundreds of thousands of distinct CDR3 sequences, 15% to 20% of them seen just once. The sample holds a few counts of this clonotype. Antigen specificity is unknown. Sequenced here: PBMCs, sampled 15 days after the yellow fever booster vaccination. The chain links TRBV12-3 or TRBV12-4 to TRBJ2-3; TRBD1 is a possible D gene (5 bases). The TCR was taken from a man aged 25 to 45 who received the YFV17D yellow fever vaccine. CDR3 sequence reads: CASRPGWSADTQYF. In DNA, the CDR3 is TGTGCCAGCAGACCAGGGTGGTCCGCAGATACGCAGTATTTT.